One and the same sample provided the 12 T cell receptor beta chains below, sequenced in a study of T cell repertoires in cytomegalovirus infection. TCRdb independently ran MiXCR on the reads; one entry per CDR3 protein. The sample has around 290,000 distinct CDR3 sequences, about 26% seen once. Specimen: PBMCs. The receptor set was obtained from a human donor in good health (CMV status not recorded). Some clones in this sample may be carry-over from other donors' samples.

This clonotype appeared many times. CDR3 in DNA: TGTGCCAGCAGCCGCGAGGGCCGAGGCACAGATACGCAGTATTTT. Amino acid sequence: CASSREGRGTDTQYF. The rearrangement uses TRBV7-2 and TRBJ2-3; a weak D match, TRBD2 (5 bases). The CDR3 consists of 15 residues. CDR1 is SGHTA and CDR2 is FQGNSA in the germline V gene. The V gene lost 5 bases and the J gene lost 1 base, with 13 bases spanning the gap.

This sequence joins TRBV2 and TRBJ1-5, with 8 bases fitting TRBD1. V was clipped by 8 bases and J by 6 bases; unmatched bases: 3. The CDR3 loop spans 12 amino acids. Per the germline V gene, CDR1 is SNHLY and CDR2 is FYNNEI. The CDR3 reads CASGQGFQPQHF. The CDR3 region has the DNA TGTGCCAGCGGACAGGGATTTCAGCCCCAGCATTTT.

There are a few counts of this clonotype. The chain uses TRBV28 and TRBJ2-5; D remains ambiguous. Trimming cost V 5 bases and J 5 bases, with 12 bases left between them. Germline assignment: CDR1 MDHEN and CDR2 SYDVKM. The CDR3 sequence is 13 residues long. The CDR3 nucleotides are TGTGCCAGCAGTCCTTACGAAGGGGAGACCCAGTACTTC. Its translation: CASSPYEGETQYF.

This chain connects TRBV28 to TRBJ1-1; D is unresolved. Trimming cost V 3 bases and J 0 bases, with 23 bases left between them. Germline lookup yields CDR1 MDHEN and CDR2 SYDVKM. CDR3 length: 19 residues. The CDR3 sequence: CASSLGKGLWRSVNTEAFF. CDR3 DNA: TGTGCCAGCAGTTTGGGGAAGGGCCTCTGGAGATCGGTGAACACTGAAGCTTTCTTT.

The chain is built from TRBV29-1 and TRBJ1-3, with 7 positions matching TRBD1. Germline V gene sequence: CDR1 SQVTM, CDR2 ANQGSEA. CDR3 size: 15 residues. The ends lost 7 bases at V and 0 bases at J; junction bases unmatched: 9. The CDR3 spells CSANQQGNSGNTIYF. The CDR3 bases are TGCAGCGCGAACCAACAGGGGAACTCTGGAAACACCATATATTTT.

V gene TRBV2 combines with J gene TRBJ1-2; D is ambiguous. Germline assignment: CDR1 SNHLY and CDR2 FYNNEI. V lost 10 bases and J lost 4, with 16 bases in between. The CDR3 runs 13 residues. Here the CDR3 DNA reads TGTGCCACTACGAAGGAGGGTGTCTATGGCTACACCTTC. This translates into CATTKEGVYGYTF.

J is TRBJ2-2 and V is TRBV10-2; no clear D gene. The V end lost 0 bases, the J end lost 2 bases, and 13 bases lay between the germline ends. Looked up from germline, CDR1 is WSHSY and CDR2 is SAAADI. CDR3 length equals 17 residues. The CDR3 region has the DNA TGCGCCAGCAGTGAGTCGATGGGATCCATCAACACCGGGGAGCTGTTTTTT. The encoded protein is CASSESMGSINTGELFF.

This clonotype was detected a few times. The gene calls are TRBV7-2 and TRBJ1-2, with D perhaps matching TRBD1 (5 bases). V shed 5 bases and J shed 7 bases, with 20 bases lying between them. The CDR3 consists of 15 residues. CDR1 is SGHTA, CDR2 FQGNSA, per germline. CDR3 in DNA: TGTGCCAGCAGCATCCTACTATGGGGGTTCGGTGGCTACACCTTC. Translation: CASSILLWGFGGYTF.

J is TRBJ2-1 and V is TRBV24-1, with D unresolved. This CDR3 is built from 12 residues. CDR1 is KGHDR and CDR2 is SFDVKD in the germline V gene. V was pared by 3 bases and J by 9 bases, with 8 bases between. The CDR3 DNA sequence: TGTGCCACCAGTGATCTGGAGAGTGAGCAGTTCTTC. It encodes CATSDLESEQFF.

This clonotype was seen repeatedly, ten times or more. This chain links TRBV7-2 with TRBJ2-7, with 10 positions matching TRBD2. The CDR3 length is 12 residues. The junction had 1 base not matched to a gene; V was cut back by 10 bases and J by 1 base. The germline CDR1 and CDR2 sequences are SGHTA and FQGNSA. The CDR3 DNA is TGTGCCATACTAGCGGGGTCCTACGAGCAGTACTTC. Its protein is CAILAGSYEQYF.

This clonotype came up a few times. The J gene is TRBJ2-1, the V gene TRBV4-3; possibly TRBD1 for D (5 bases). Germline CDR1 reads LGHNA; CDR2 reads YSLEER. The CDR3 has 15 amino acids. The germline V and J ends were trimmed by 1 base and 3 bases, with 10 bases remaining between them. The CDR3 DNA is TGCGCCAGCAGCCAAGGCAGGGATGTCTACAATGAGCAGTTCTTC. Its protein product is CASSQGRDVYNEQFF.

In this sample, this clonotype turned up many times. The J gene is TRBJ1-5, the V gene TRBV6-5; D unclear. The CDR3 runs 13 residues. V was pared by 0 bases and J by 5 bases, with 5 bases between. The germline gives CDR1 MNHEY, CDR2 SVGAGI. In DNA form, the CDR3 reads TGTGCCAGCAGTTACTCCCCGGATCAGCCCCAGCATTTT. Encoded protein: CASSYSPDQPQHF.